This T cell receptor (beta chain) was sequenced for a study of OX40 agonist ivuxolimab in advanced cancers. The overall study: An agonistic human IgG2 monoclonal antibody against OX40 (CD134) was given. Findings and limits, study-wide: There were also nonresponders showing low normalized T-cell clonal expansion. On average, CD8+ T cells had more expanded clones than CD4+.

With respect to this clone: Its specificity is not known.

Assay used: immunoSEQ multiplex PCR; TCRdb lists only in-frame clones, some missing. The table lists under 65,000 clones, about 91% of them singletons. Germline CDR1 is MNHNS and CDR2 is SASEGT. The CDR3 is 15 amino acids. V lost 5 bases and J lost 0, with 11 bases in between. A history of autoimmune disease or systemic immunosuppression excluded patients. The sequence came from an adult with an advanced solid tumor such as melanoma, head and neck, liver or kidney cancer. The source material was CD4+ or CD8+ T cells sorted from blood, sampled in a trial of the OX40 agonist ivuxolimab. The chain employs TRBV6-1 and TRBJ1-5; D is unresolved. The CDR3 bases are TGTGCCAGCAGTCGTACAGCTTATAGCAATCAGCCCCAGCATTTT. Protein sequence: CASSRTAYSNQPQHF.